This TCR beta chain was documented in a study of cytomegalovirus exposure and HLA in healthy donors. Notes on the study in general: With DRB1 most and HLA-C fewest, TCR association rates differed between HLA loci in a later analysis. The authors reported that TCR beta sequences could predict HLA-A and HLA-B alleles. These predictions were accurate for most subjects in the first cohort.

With 60 Vbeta and 13 Jbeta primers, the PCR was carried out. Sequenced by immunoSEQ multiplex PCR; TCRdb stores in-frame clones only, minus some. The sample consists of about 83,000 clones, 65% to 75% of them appearing once. This CDR3 region has 13 residues. Deletions cut 1 base from V and 2 bases from J, with 7 bases between. CDR1 SQVTM and CDR2 ANQGSEA come from the germline V gene. A remark on this clone: What it recognizes is unknown.

The source of this sequence is a man between 60 and 70 years old in good health and CMV-seronegative. V gene TRBV29-1 combines with J gene TRBJ2-3, with TRBD1 as a possible D gene (6 bases). Sequencing was done on a sample of PBMCs. The CDR3 DNA follows: TGCAGCGTTGAAGGGGGGCCCACAGATACGCAGTATTTT. This gives the protein CSVEGGPTDTQYF.